This T cell receptor (beta chain) comes out of a study of blood T cell repertoires in COVID-19. Looking at the study overall: T cells, B-cell-depleted T cells, or PBMCs supplied cDNA or gDNA.

Authors' methods: Reference gene primer amplification gave nucleated cell count estimates. Clones were sequenced by immunoSEQ multiplex PCR, and TCRdb holds only the in-frame ones, with some missing. V, J and clone size were drawn from that table, and D and trimming were deduced from the DNA. The sample holds hundreds of thousands of clones, around 90% seen once. The study drew participants aged about 18 to 89 years from 20 to 30 US areas. Germline CDR1 MDHEN, CDR2 SYDVKM. This CDR3 is 12 amino acids long. The V end was cut by 2 bases, the J end by 12 bases, with 11 bases between. This receptor was obtained from a woman aged 18-29 years with acute COVID-19. V is TRBV28 and J is TRBJ2-1; TRBD2 is a possible D gene (5 bases). The specimen sequenced was PBMCs or T cells enriched from blood (not recorded which). The CDR3 DNA reads TGTGCCAGCAGTTTAACGGGGTGGAGGCAGTTCTTC. It specifies CASSLTGWRQFF.